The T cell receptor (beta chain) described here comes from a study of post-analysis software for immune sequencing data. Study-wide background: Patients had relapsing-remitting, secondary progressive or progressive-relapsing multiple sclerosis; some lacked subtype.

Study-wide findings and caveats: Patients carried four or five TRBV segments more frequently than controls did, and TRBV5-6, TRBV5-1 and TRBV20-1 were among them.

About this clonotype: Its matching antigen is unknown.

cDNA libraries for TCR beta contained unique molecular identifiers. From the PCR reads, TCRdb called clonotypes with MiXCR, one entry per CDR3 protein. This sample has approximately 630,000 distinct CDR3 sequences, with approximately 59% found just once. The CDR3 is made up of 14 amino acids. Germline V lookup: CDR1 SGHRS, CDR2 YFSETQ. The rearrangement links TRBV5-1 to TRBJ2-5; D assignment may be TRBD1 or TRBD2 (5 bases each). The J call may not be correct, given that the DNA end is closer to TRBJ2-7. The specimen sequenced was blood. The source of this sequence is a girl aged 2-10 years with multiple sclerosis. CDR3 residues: CASSSGTPAYEQYF. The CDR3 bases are TGCGCCAGCAGTTCCGGGACGCCTGCCTACGAGCAGTACTTC.